One and the same sample provided the 15 T cell receptor beta chains below, sequenced in a study of immune evolution from preneoplasia to lung adenocarcinoma. Profiling relied on immunoSEQ multiplex PCR, and the TCRdb table lists in-frame clones only, not all of them. The sample includes about 2,500 clones, less than 85% of them seen just once. Sequencing was performed on FFPE adjacent normal lung tissue. These receptors were collected from a person aged 65 to 79 with lung adenocarcinoma.

This chain uses TRBV6-6 with TRBJ2-5; D unclear. CDR1 MNHNY and CDR2 SVGAGI come from the germline V gene (reference sequence). This CDR3 has 12 residues. The V gene lost 6 bases and the J gene lost 5 bases, with 10 bases spanning the gap. The CDR3 sequence is CASRRHEETQYF. The CDR3 region has the DNA TGTGCCAGCAGACGGCATGAGGAGACCCAGTACTTC.

This sequence joins TRBV2 and TRBJ2-1; D unclear. The V and J ends lost 5 bases and 4 bases respectively, with 12 bases between them. The CDR3 totals 14 residues. Germline V lookup: CDR1 SNHLY, CDR2 FYNNEI. CDR3 sequence (DNA): TGTGCCAGCAGTCGGTCCTCAGAATACAATGAGCAGTTCTTC. Protein: CASSRSSEYNEQFF.

This rearrangement joins TRBV4-1 to TRBJ2-7; TRBD2 aligns across 15 bases. The V segment lost 4 bases and the J segment 3 bases; nucleotides outside the gene matches: 13. The CDR3 covers 19 residues. Germline loops: CDR1 MGHRA, CDR2 YSYEKL. CDR3 amino acids: CASSPLPGLAGGTHYEQYF. As DNA, the CDR3 is TGCGCCAGCAGCCCATTACCGGGACTAGCGGGAGGAACACACTACGAGCAGTACTTC.

The genes are TRBV30 and TRBJ1-5; the D is unclear. This CDR3 comprises 14 residues. The germline CDR1 and CDR2 sequences are GTSNPN and SVGIG (reference sequence). V was pared by 4 bases and J by 0 bases, with 10 bases between. The CDR3 coding sequence is TGTGCCTGGACGCGCGGTGATAGCAATCAGCCCCAGCATTTT. This gives the protein CAWTRGDSNQPQHF.

This clone appeared a single time. The rearrangement links TRBV6-6 to TRBJ2-1; 8 bases agree with TRBD2. Germline values: CDR1 MNHNY, CDR2 SVGAGI (reference sequence). After removal of 7 bases from V and 5 bases from J, the junction contained 7 bases not matched to a gene. The CDR3 length is 14 residues. CDR3 nucleotides: TGTGCCAGCATTTTTAGCGGGATTCACAATGAGCAGTTCTTC. Translation: CASIFSGIHNEQFF.

The chain carries TRBV18 and TRBJ2-1, with 14 bases aligning to TRBD2. The germline gives CDR1 KGHSH, CDR2 LQKENI. The CDR3 is 15 residues long. Germline trimming cut 3 bases from V and 10 bases from J; bases unmatched to any gene: 5. CDR3 region: CASSPGLAGVSEQFF. CDR3 nucleotides: TGTGCCAGCTCACCGGGACTAGCGGGAGTTAGCGAGCAGTTCTTC.

The chain employs TRBV5-1 and TRBJ2-1, with D possibly TRBD1 on 5 matching bases. V was shortened by 0 bases and J by 8 bases, with 9 bases between the two germline ends. The CDR3 has 13 residues. Germline V gene sequence: CDR1 SGHRS, CDR2 YFSETQ. CDR3 sequence reads: CASSLEGLDEQFF. The CDR3 nucleotides are TGCGCCAGCAGCTTGGAGGGGCTAGATGAGCAGTTCTTC.

This rearrangement joins TRBV10-1 to TRBJ1-1, with 8 bases matching TRBD1. The trim removed 0 bases at V and 10 bases at J, leaving 7 bases unmatched. The CDR3 sequence is 14 residues long. CDR1 is WNHNN, CDR2 SYGVQD, per germline (reference sequence). CDR3 DNA sequence: TGCGCCAGCAGTGAGTCTGGACAGGGCTTTGGAGCTTTCTTT. Translated, it gives CASSESGQGFGAFF.

The chain couples TRBV9 to TRBJ2-7; TRBD2 might be the D (6 bases). This CDR3 contains 14 residues. Deletions cut 1 base from V and 0 bases from J, with 8 bases between. Germline assignment: CDR1 SGDLS and CDR2 YYNGEE. The CDR3 spells CASSVQDYSYEQYF. The CDR3 nucleotides read TGTGCCAGCAGCGTACAGGACTACTCCTACGAGCAGTACTTC.

This clone came up a few times. The J gene is TRBJ2-5, the V gene TRBV4-2, with D possibly being TRBD1 or TRBD2 (5 bases each). The CDR3 covers 16 residues. Germline-derived CDR1 and CDR2 are LGHNA and YNFKEQ. V was trimmed by 0 bases and J by 4 bases, leaving 15 bases between them. The CDR3 DNA reads TGTGCCAGCAGCCAAGATGTAGGGAGTGGGGGAGAGACCCAGTACTTC. Its translation: CASSQDVGSGGETQYF.

V is TRBV5-1 and J is TRBJ2-7; TRBD1 aligns across 8 bases. With 2 bases clipped from V and 0 bases from J, the junction kept 4 bases outside the gene matches. The CDR3 sequence is 15 residues long. Germline V gene data show CDR1 as SGHRS and CDR2 as YFSETQ. CDR3 protein: CASSFQGASSYEQYF. DNA for the CDR3: TGCGCCAGCAGCTTCCAGGGGGCCAGCTCCTACGAGCAGTACTTC.

The J gene is TRBJ1-4, the V gene TRBV6-5; 7 bases map to TRBD1. The CDR3 is 15 residues long. Per germline, CDR1 MNHEY and CDR2 SVGAGI. The V segment lost 0 bases and the J segment 7 bases; nucleotides outside the gene matches: 5. CDR3 residues: CASSYSRDSTEKLFF. The CDR3 bases are TGTGCCAGCAGTTACTCGAGGGACAGTACTGAAAAACTGTTTTTT.

The rearrangement joins TRBV10-3 to TRBJ2-7; a possible D gene is TRBD1 (6 bases). The CDR3 length is 16 residues. V lost 6 bases and J 2 bases, leaving 20 bases between the germline ends. The germline V gene has CDR1 ENHRY and CDR2 SYGVKD. The CDR3 is CAISQTPGQRAYEQYF. CDR3 coding DNA: TGTGCCATCAGCCAAACCCCGGGACAAAGAGCCTACGAGCAGTACTTC.

The chain links TRBV10-2 to TRBJ1-1; 10 bases are a match to TRBD1. This CDR3 spans 14 amino acids. Looked up from germline, CDR1 is WSHSY and CDR2 is SAAADI. V shed 2 bases, J shed 7 bases, and the junction held 4 bases outside the gene matches. The CDR3 nucleotides are TGCGCCAGCAGTGAGGACAGGGGGCTGGGTGAAGCTTTCTTT. Its translation is CASSEDRGLGEAFF.

CDR3 bases: TGTGCCAGCGATACGGAGGGTAGCGCTTTCTTT. It codes for CASDTEGSAFF. This chain joins TRBV6-5 and TRBJ1-1; no reliable D call. The CDR3 sequence is 11 residues long. The V gene's germline CDR1 is MNHEY and CDR2 SVGAGI. Trimming stripped 8 bases from V and 11 bases from J, with 15 bases between.